Below are 4 T cell receptor beta chains sequenced from a single sample in a study of T cell repertoires in cytomegalovirus infection. TCRdb fed the reads into MiXCR, producing one record per CDR3 protein. The table includes approximately 500,000 distinct CDR3 sequences, approximately 15% detected once. The sequenced material came from CD8+ T cells from PBMCs. These receptors all stem from a human donor in good health (CMV status not recorded). Some clones in this sample may be carry-over from other donors' samples.

V and J are TRBV27 and TRBJ2-3; the D gene is possibly TRBD2 (7 bases). CDR1 is MNHEY and CDR2 is SMNVEV in the germline V gene (reference sequence). The CDR3 has 17 amino acids. Trimming cost V 8 bases and J 0 bases, with 21 bases left between them. DNA of the CDR3: TGTGCCAGCCAGGCAGGAGGGGGGGGGACCAGCACAGATACGCAGTATTTT. Translating gives CASQAGGGGTSTDTQYF.

The table lists this clonotype with many counts. The chain couples TRBV11-2 to TRBJ2-7; tentative D call: TRBD1 (5 bases). Germline V gene sequence: CDR1 SGHAT, CDR2 FQNNGV. The CDR3 has 15 residues. The germline V and J ends were trimmed by 6 bases and 3 bases, with 18 bases remaining between them. CDR3 sequence (DNA): TGTGCCAGCAGTCGCACCAGGGTGTCCGGCTACGAGCAGTACTTC. As protein: CASSRTRVSGYEQYF.

The rearrangement uses TRBV7-3 and TRBJ2-1; no clear D gene. This CDR3 spans 13 amino acids. V was clipped by 4 bases and J by 4 bases, with 8 bases between them. CDR1 is SGHTA and CDR2 is FQGTGA in the germline V gene. Written as DNA, the CDR3 is TGTGCCAGCAGCTATACTCCGTACAATGAGCAGTTCTTC. It is translated as CASSYTPYNEQFF.

For the CDR3, the DNA is TGCAGCGTTGCAGACAGGACCTACGAGCAGTACTTC. As protein: CSVADRTYEQYF. The rearrangement links TRBV29-1 to TRBJ2-7; the D gene is possibly TRBD1 (6 bases). Trimming left V 4 bases short and J 2 bases short, with 9 bases between. The CDR3 has 12 amino acids. From germline, CDR1 is SQVTM and CDR2 ANQGSEA.